The entry below gives a single T cell receptor (beta chain) sequence along with its context. The record originates from a study of early stage breast cancer tumors. V dropped 1 base and J dropped 0 bases, with 9 bases sitting between them. The CDR3 is made up of 15 amino acids. CDR1 is KGHSH, CDR2 LQKENI, per germline. Method: immunoSEQ multiplex PCR; TCRdb's copy keeps in-frame clones and lacks some. The data contain nearly 70,000 clones, around 80% of them singletons. This chain connects TRBV18 to TRBJ1-1; a weak D match, TRBD1 (5 bases). This clonotype originated in a person aged 35 to 50 with breast cancer. Sequenced: blood. The CDR3 DNA reads TGTGCCAGCTCACCACAGGGGAAGATGAACACTGAAGCTTTCTTT. It encodes CASSPQGKMNTEAFF.